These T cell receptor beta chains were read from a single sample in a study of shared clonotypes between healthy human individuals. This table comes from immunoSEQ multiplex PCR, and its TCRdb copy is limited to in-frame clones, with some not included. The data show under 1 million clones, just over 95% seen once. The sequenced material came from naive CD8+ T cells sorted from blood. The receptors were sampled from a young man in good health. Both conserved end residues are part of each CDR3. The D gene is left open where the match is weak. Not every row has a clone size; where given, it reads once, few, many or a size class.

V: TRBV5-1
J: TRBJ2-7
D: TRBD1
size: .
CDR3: CASSLGGTAVEQYF
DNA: TGCGCCAGCAGCTTGGGTGGGACAGCAGTCGAGCAGTACTTC

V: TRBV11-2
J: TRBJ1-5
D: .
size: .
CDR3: CASSLVEGFSNQPQHF
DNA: TGTGCCAGCAGCTTAGTGGAGGGGTTCAGCAATCAGCCCCAGCATTTT

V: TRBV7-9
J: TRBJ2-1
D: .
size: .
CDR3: CASSTPLVGEQFF
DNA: TGTGCCAGCAGCACCCCCTTGGTCGGTGAGCAGTTCTTC

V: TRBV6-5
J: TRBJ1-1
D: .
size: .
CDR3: CASSPRWGKNTEAFF
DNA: TGTGCCAGCAGCCCGAGATGGGGGAAGAACACTGAAGCTTTCTTT

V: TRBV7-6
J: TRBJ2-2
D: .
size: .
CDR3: CASRSAMAGELFF
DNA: TGTGCCAGCAGGTCCGCGATGGCCGGGGAGCTGTTTTTT

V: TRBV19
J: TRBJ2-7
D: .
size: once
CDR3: CASSMGLATYEQYF
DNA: TGTGCCAGTAGTATGGGGCTAGCTACGTACGAGCAGTACTTC

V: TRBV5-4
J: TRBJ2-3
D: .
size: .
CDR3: CASRMTGGTDTQYF
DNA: TGTGCCAGCAGGATGACAGGTGGGACAGATACGCAGTATTTT

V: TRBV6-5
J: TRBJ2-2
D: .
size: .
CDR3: CASSYSIPGELFF
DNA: TGTGCCAGCAGTTACTCGATCCCTGGGGAGCTGTTTTTT

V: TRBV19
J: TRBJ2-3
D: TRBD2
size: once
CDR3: CASSIEPLPGLAVHTQYF
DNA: TGTGCCAGTAGTATAGAACCATTGCCGGGACTAGCGGTTCATACGCAGTATTTT

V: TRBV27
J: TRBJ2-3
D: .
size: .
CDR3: CASSLTGRMVPDTQYF
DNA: TGTGCCAGCAGTTTAACAGGCAGGATGGTCCCAGATACGCAGTATTTT

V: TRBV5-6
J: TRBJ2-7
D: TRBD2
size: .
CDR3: CASSLQLAGHYEQYF
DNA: TGTGCCAGCAGCTTGCAACTAGCGGGCCACTACGAGCAGTACTTC

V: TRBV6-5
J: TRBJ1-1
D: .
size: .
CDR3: CASSPGGGGTEAFF
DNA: TGTGCCAGCAGTCCGGGGGGAGGCGGCACTGAAGCTTTCTTT

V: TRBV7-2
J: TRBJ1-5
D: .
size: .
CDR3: CASRDSVTSNQPQHF
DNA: TGTGCCAGCAGGGACAGCGTCACTAGCAATCAGCCCCAGCATTTT

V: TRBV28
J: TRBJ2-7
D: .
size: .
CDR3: CASSALTYEQYF
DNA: TGTGCCAGCTCGGCCCTCACCTACGAGCAGTACTTC

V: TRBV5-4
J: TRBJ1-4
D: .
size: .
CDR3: CASSLGGGPNEKLFF
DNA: TGTGCCAGCAGCTTGGGCGGGGGCCCCAATGAAAAACTGTTTTTT

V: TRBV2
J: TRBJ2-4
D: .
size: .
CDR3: CASLERNIQYF
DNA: TGTGCCAGTCTAGAACGGAACATTCAGTACTTC

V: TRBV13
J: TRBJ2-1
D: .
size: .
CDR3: CASSDDVGSYNEQFF
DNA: TGTGCCAGCAGCGATGACGTTGGCTCCTACAATGAGCAGTTCTTC

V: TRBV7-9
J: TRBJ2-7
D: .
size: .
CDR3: CASSSAGALGYEQYF
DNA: TGTGCCAGCAGCTCCGCGGGGGCGCTTGGTTACGAGCAGTACTTC

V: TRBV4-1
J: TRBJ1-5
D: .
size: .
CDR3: CASSQGVEIHPQHF
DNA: TGCGCCAGCAGCCAAGGGGTTGAGATTCATCCCCAGCATTTT

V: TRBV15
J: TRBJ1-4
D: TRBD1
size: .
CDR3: CATSKGTGLNEKLFF
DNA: TGTGCCACCAGCAAAGGGACAGGGTTGAATGAAAAACTGTTTTTT

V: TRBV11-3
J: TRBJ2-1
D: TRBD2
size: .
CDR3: CASSTRLAGGYNEQFF
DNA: TGTGCCAGCAGCACCCGACTAGCGGGAGGGTACAATGAGCAGTTCTTC

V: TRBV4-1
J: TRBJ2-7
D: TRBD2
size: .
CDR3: CASSQPSGGTSFYF
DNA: TGCGCCAGCAGCCAACCCTCTGGCGGGACTAGCTTTTACTTC

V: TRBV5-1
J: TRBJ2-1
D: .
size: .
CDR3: CASSLLERTYNEQFF
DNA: TGCGCCAGCAGCTTGCTAGAGCGAACCTACAATGAGCAGTTCTTC

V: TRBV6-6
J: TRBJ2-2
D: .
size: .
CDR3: CASSFSGELFF
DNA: TGTGCCAGCAGTTTTTCTGGGGAGCTGTTTTTT

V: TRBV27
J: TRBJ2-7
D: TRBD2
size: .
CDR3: CASSTSGSLPTEQYF
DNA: TGTGCCAGCAGTACTAGCGGGAGCCTCCCGACCGAGCAGTACTTC

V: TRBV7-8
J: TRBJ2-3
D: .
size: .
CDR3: CASSQPPDTQYF
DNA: TGTGCCAGCAGCCAACCACCAGATACGCAGTATTTT

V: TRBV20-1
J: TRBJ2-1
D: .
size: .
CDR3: CSAERDNEQFF
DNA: TGCAGTGCTGAGCGGGACAATGAGCAGTTCTTC

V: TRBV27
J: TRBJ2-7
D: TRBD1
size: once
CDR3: CASSPGQGREQYF
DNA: TGTGCCAGCTCGCCGGGACAGGGGCGCGAGCAGTACTTC

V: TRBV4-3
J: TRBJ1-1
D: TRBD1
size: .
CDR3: CASSQDRTGENTEAFF
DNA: TGCGCCAGCAGCCAAGATAGGACAGGGGAGAACACTGAAGCTTTCTTT

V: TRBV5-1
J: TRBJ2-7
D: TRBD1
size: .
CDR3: CASSLSGTGENEQYF
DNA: TGCGCCAGCAGCTTGTCAGGGACAGGGGAAAACGAGCAGTACTTC

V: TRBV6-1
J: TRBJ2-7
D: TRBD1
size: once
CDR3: CASSEGGTGVPSDEQYF
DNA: TGTGCCAGCAGTGAAGGGGGAACAGGGGTCCCTTCGGACGAGCAGTACTTC

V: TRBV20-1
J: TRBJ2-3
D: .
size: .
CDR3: CSARVGDTQYF
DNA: TGCAGTGCTAGAGTTGGGGATACGCAGTATTTT

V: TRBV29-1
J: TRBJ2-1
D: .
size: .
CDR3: CSVVLVGREHNEQFF
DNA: TGCAGCGTTGTATTGGTTGGGCGGGAACACAATGAGCAGTTCTTC

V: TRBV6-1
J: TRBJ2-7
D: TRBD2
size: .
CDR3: CASSPGLAGDYEQYF
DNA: TGTGCCAGCAGCCCGGGACTAGCGGGAGACTACGAGCAGTACTTC